Following are 4 T cell receptor beta chains from one sample sequenced in a study of cytomegalovirus exposure and HLA in healthy donors. With 60 Vbeta and 13 Jbeta primers, the PCR was carried out. Assay: immunoSEQ multiplex PCR; the TCRdb copy retains only in-frame clones and omits some. The sample carries under 120,000 clones, 65% to 80% recorded once. The sequencing sample was made of PBMCs. All receptors come from a female donor in good health and CMV-seropositive.

The chain has TRBV5-1 and TRBJ2-1, with 11 bases lining up with TRBD2. There are 15 residues in the CDR3. The germline gives CDR1 SGHRS, CDR2 YFSETQ. After removal of 0 bases from V and 7 bases from J, the junction contained 3 bases not matched to a gene. DNA for the CDR3: TGCGCCAGCAGCTTGGAGGCTAGCGGGAGGAATGAGCAGTTCTTC. Translated: CASSLEASGRNEQFF.

The chain combines TRBV7-2 with TRBJ2-1; 10 nucleotides align to TRBD1. CDR1 is SGHTA, CDR2 FQGNSA, per germline. V shed 8 bases, J shed 7 bases, and the junction held 5 bases outside the gene matches. The CDR3 is 13 residues long. The CDR3 loop reads CASEGTGVNEQFF. For the CDR3, the DNA is TGTGCCAGCGAGGGGACAGGGGTGAATGAGCAGTTCTTC.

This sequence joins TRBV6-5 and TRBJ1-4, with TRBD1 matching over 9 bases. The CDR3 totals 13 residues. Unmatched junction bases numbered 6, after V lost 6 bases and J lost 10 bases. Germline assignment: CDR1 MNHEY and CDR2 SVGAGI. CDR3 DNA sequence: TGTGCCAGCAGACGACAGGGGGAAGGAAAACTGTTTTTT. The encoded protein is CASRRQGEGKLFF.

This clone was counted a few times. The rearrangement joins TRBV6-6 to TRBJ1-1; D call uncertain. The CDR3 is made up of 14 amino acids. V was trimmed by 7 bases and J by 1 base, leaving 13 bases between them. The germline V gene encodes CDR1 MNHNY and CDR2 SVGAGI (reference sequence). This CDR3 reads CASTPSGGNTEAFF. CDR3 DNA sequence: TGTGCCAGCACCCCATCCGGTGGGAACACTGAAGCTTTCTTT.